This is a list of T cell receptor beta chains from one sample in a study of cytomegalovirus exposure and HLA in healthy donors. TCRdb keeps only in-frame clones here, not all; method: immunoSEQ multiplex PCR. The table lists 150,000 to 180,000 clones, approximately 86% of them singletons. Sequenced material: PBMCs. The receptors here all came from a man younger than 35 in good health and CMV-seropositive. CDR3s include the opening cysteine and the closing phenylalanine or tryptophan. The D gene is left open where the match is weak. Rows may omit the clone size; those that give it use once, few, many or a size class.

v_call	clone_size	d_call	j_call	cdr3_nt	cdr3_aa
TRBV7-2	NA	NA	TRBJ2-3	TGTGCCAGCAGCTTTCTTCCTAGCGAGGATACGCAGTATTTT	CASSFLPSEDTQYF
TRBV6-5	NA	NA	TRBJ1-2	TGTGCCAGCAGCAGGGTGACGAACTATGGCTACACCTTC	CASSRVTNYGYTF
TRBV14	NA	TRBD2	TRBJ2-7	TGTGCCAGCAGCCAGATCGGGAGGGCCGACCGCGAGCAGTACTTC	CASSQIGRADREQYF
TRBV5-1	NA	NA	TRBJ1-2	TGCGCCAGCAGCGGGAGGAGTAACTATGGCTACACCTTC	CASSGRSNYGYTF
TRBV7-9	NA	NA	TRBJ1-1	TGTGCCAGCAGGCGAGACTTCGGGAACACTGAAGCTTTCTTT	CASRRDFGNTEAFF
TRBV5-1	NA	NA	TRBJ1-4	TGCGCCAGCAGCTTAGGGGGGGCTTCAACTAATGAAAAACTGTTTTTT	CASSLGGASTNEKLFF
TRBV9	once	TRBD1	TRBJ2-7	TGTGCCAGCAGCGTAGTTGACAGGGGATACGAGCAGTACTTC	CASSVVDRGYEQYF
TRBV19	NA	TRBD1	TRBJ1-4	TGTGCCAGTAGTATTCGAAGGACAGGGGAAAATGAAAAACTGTTTTTT	CASSIRRTGENEKLFF
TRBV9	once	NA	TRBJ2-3	TGTGCCAGCAGCGTAGCTACAGATACGCAGTATTTT	CASSVATDTQYF
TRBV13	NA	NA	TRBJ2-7	TGTGCCAGCAGTGCAGGCAGTTATTACGAGCAGTACTTC	CASSAGSYYEQYF
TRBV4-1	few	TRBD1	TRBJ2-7	TGCGCCAGCAGCCAAAAGGCACGTCGGGACAGCATAGGCTCCTACGAGCAGTACTTC	CASSQKARRDSIGSYEQYF
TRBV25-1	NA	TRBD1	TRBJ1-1	TGTGCCAGCAGTGAAAGGGGACAGGAAGGAGCTTTCTTT	CASSERGQEGAFF
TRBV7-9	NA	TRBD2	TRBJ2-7	TGTGCCAGCAGCCCCCCGGGGGGCTCCTACGAGCAGTACTTC	CASSPPGGSYEQYF
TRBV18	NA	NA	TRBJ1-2	TGTGCCAGCTCACTAAACGTGGAGGATGGCTACACCTTC	CASSLNVEDGYTF
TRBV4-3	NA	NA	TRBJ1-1	TGCGCCAGCAGTCTCAGAGGCCGGGGGACTGAAGCTTTCTTT	CASSLRGRGTEAFF
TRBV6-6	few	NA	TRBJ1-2	TGTGCCAGCACCGGACAGCCGGATGGCCTCTATGGCTACACCTTC	CASTGQPDGLYGYTF
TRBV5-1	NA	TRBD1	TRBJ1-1	TGCGCCAGCAGCTTTGGACAGGGGGCGCAGAACACTGAAGCTTTCTTT	CASSFGQGAQNTEAFF
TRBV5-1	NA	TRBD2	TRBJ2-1	TGCGCCAGCAGCCCTCGAGGGGGGCTGCTAGCGGGTGGCAATGAGCAGTTCTTC	CASSPRGGLLAGGNEQFF
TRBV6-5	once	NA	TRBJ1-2	TGTGCCAGCATGGGCAGGGGCCATGGCTACACCTTC	CASMGRGHGYTF
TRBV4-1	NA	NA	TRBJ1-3	TGCGCCAGCAGCCAAGAGGGTCGCGGCTCTGGAAACACCATATATTTT	CASSQEGRGSGNTIYF
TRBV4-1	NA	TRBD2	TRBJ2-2	TGCGCCAGCAGCCAACCACTAGCGGGGGGGTCCGGGGAGCTGTTTTTT	CASSQPLAGGSGELFF
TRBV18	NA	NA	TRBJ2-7	TGTGCCAGCTCACCTCCCCGGACACCGTACGAGCAGTACTTC	CASSPPRTPYEQYF